The 24 T cell receptor beta chains listed next were all sequenced from one sample in a study of OX40 agonist ivuxolimab in advanced cancers. The table came from immunoSEQ multiplex PCR; TCRdb's copy has only in-frame clones and leaves some out. The sample contains 70,000 or so clones, roughly 82% of which appear only once. Sequencing used CD4+ or CD8+ T cells sorted from blood, obtained in a trial of the OX40 agonist ivuxolimab. The receptors were sampled from an adult with an advanced solid tumor such as melanoma, head and neck, liver or kidney cancer.

Details on this clone: A read error may account for a junction end that differs from germline. The rearrangement links TRBV18 to TRBJ2-5; either TRBD1 or TRBD2 may supply D (6 bases each). The CDR3 has 15 residues. In germline, CDR1 is KGHSH, CDR2 LQKENI. CDR3 sequence (DNA): TGTGCCAGCTCACGGGGGATCGGGGGACAAGAGGCCCAGTACTTC. It encodes CASSRGIGGQEAQYF.

The V call is TRBV19, the J call TRBJ1-5; D is unclear. Per the germline V gene, CDR1 is LNHDA and CDR2 is SQIVND (reference sequence). The CDR3 has 16 amino acids. V gave up 6 bases and J gave up 2 bases, with 17 bases separating them. The CDR3 protein is CASRERSWGGNQPQHF. The CDR3 coding sequence is TGTGCCAGTAGGGAAAGGTCCTGGGGTGGCAATCAGCCCCAGCATTTT. Full variable domain (outside the CDR3, taken from reference TRBV19 and TRBJ1-5): DGGITQSPKYLFRKEGQNVTLSCEQNLNHDAMYWYRQDPGQGLRLIYYSQIVNDFQKGDIAEGYSVSREKKESFPLTVTSAQKNPTAFYLCASRERSWGGNQPQHFGDGTRLSIL.

In its sample, this clone was seen once. The J gene is TRBJ1-4, the V gene TRBV6-1; D is undetermined. The CDR3 runs to 13 residues. V was pared by 6 bases and J by 6 bases, with 11 bases between. The germline V gene encodes CDR1 MNHNS and CDR2 SASEGT. CDR3 in amino acids: CASSIPGHEKLFF. In DNA, the CDR3 is TGTGCCAGCAGCATACCCGGGCATGAAAAACTGTTTTTT.

CDR3 residues: CASSTQENQPQHF. For the CDR3, the DNA is TGTGCCAGCAGCACCCAGGAAAATCAGCCCCAGCATTTT. V gene TRBV11-2 combines with J gene TRBJ1-5; D is undetermined. CDR3 length equals 13 residues. Germline V gene data show CDR1 as SGHAT and CDR2 as FQNNGV. With 5 bases removed from V and 4 bases from J, the gap between germline ends came to 9 bases.

The chain uses TRBV9 and TRBJ2-6; D is ambiguous. Between the trimmed V and J ends, which lost 0 bases and 2 bases, there was a span of 6 bases. CDR1 is SGDLS and CDR2 is YYNGEE in the germline V gene. This CDR3 region has 15 residues. The CDR3 DNA sequence: TGTGCCAGCAGCGTAGTAGGTGCTGGGGCCAACGTCCTGACTTTC. Translating gives CASSVVGAGANVLTF.

The chain recombines TRBV5-6 with TRBJ2-7; D is unclear. V was shortened by 2 bases and J by 3 bases, with 12 bases between the two germline ends. Germline V gives CDR1 SGHDT, CDR2 YYEEEE. The CDR3 has 14 residues. CDR3 loop: CASSLVLQNYEQYF. The CDR3 DNA is TGTGCCAGCAGCTTAGTACTCCAAAACTACGAGCAGTACTTC.

The chain couples TRBV5-5 to TRBJ2-3; perhaps TRBD2 as D (6 bases). The CDR3 is made up of 12 amino acids. Germline V gene data show CDR1 as SGHKS and CDR2 as YYEKEE (reference sequence). Trimming left V 6 bases short and J 6 bases short, with 11 bases between. For the CDR3, the DNA is TGTGCCAGCAATGGACTATCGGATACGCAGTATTTT. Protein: CASNGLSDTQYF.

The chain employs TRBV2 and TRBJ1-4; 7 nucleotides align to TRBD1. Germline V gene lookup returns CDR1 SNHLY and CDR2 FYNNEI. Germline trimming cut 8 bases from V and 8 bases from J; bases unmatched to any gene: 8. The length of the CDR3 is 13 residues. The CDR3 loop is CASFQGDREKLFF. The CDR3 DNA follows: TGTGCCAGCTTCCAGGGGGATCGAGAAAAACTGTTTTTT.

The chain combines TRBV5-5 with TRBJ2-2; D remains unclear. Trimming pared 3 bases from V and 6 bases from J, leaving 18 bases between. Looked up from germline, CDR1 is SGHKS and CDR2 is YYEKEE (reference sequence). This CDR3 region has 16 residues. CDR3 coding DNA: TGTGCCAGCAGCTCCCTGAGAGATTCGAGGTCCGGGGAGCTGTTTTTT. The encoded protein is CASSSLRDSRSGELFF.

V is TRBV29-1 and J is TRBJ2-6; TRBD1 aligns across 9 bases. The CDR3 is 15 amino acids. From germline, CDR1 is SQVTM and CDR2 ANQGSEA. The V and J ends lost 7 bases and 0 bases, in that order; junction bases with no gene match: 4. The CDR3 DNA is TGCAGCGCCGGGACAGGGAACTCTGGGGCCAACGTCCTGACTTTC. It specifies CSAGTGNSGANVLTF. Variable domain in full (rest from reference TRBV29-1 and TRBJ2-6): SAVISQKPSRDICQRGTSLTIQCQVDSQVTMMFWYRQQPGQSLTLIATANQGSEATYESGFVIDKFPISRPNLTFSTLTVSNMSPEDSSIYLCSAGTGNSGANVLTFGAGSRLTVL.

The DNA for the CDR3 is TGTGCCAGCAGCCCAGGGACAGGGGGCTACGAGAACACTGAAGCTTTCTTT. It specifies CASSPGTGGYENTEAFF. The chain joins TRBV7-9 to TRBJ1-1; 12 bases fit TRBD1. The CDR3 consists of 17 residues. V was clipped by 5 bases and J by 1 base; unmatched bases: 8. CDR1 and CDR2 (germline): SEHNR, FQNEAQ (reference sequence).

The chain employs TRBV27 and TRBJ1-6; weak D call: TRBD1 (6 bases). Trimming took 0 bases from V and 7 from J, leaving 19 bases between them. Germline V lookup: CDR1 MNHEY, CDR2 SMNVEV (reference sequence). The CDR3 is 18 residues long. The CDR3 is CASSLSGFTGTINSPLHF. The CDR3 bases are TGTGCCAGCAGTTTATCGGGGTTTACCGGGACAATCAATTCACCCCTCCACTTT.

The chain combines TRBV6-5 with TRBJ2-3; D unclear. The CDR3 has 14 amino acids. Between the trimmed V and J ends, which lost 4 bases and 1 base, there was a span of 9 bases. CDR1 and CDR2 from the germline V gene are MNHEY and SVGAGI. CDR3 region: CASSSEDGTDTQYF. The CDR3 DNA sequence: TGTGCCAGCAGTTCCGAAGACGGCACAGATACGCAGTATTTT.

V is TRBV6-5 and J is TRBJ1-5; 9 bases map to TRBD1. Looked up from germline, CDR1 is MNHEY and CDR2 is SVGAGI. With V trimmed by 6 bases and J by 9 bases, 9 bases remained unmatched. The CDR3 consists of 14 residues. The CDR3 DNA sequence: TGTGCCAGCAGCCTTGGACAGGGGATCGGGCCCCAGCATTTT. Its protein product is CASSLGQGIGPQHF.

The CDR3 region has the DNA TGTGCCAGCCTTTCCCTTACTCAATCGGGGGCTTTCTTT. Protein sequence: CASLSLTQSGAFF. The gene calls are TRBV27 and TRBJ1-1; D gene ambiguous. This CDR3 spans 13 amino acids. The germline CDR1 and CDR2 sequences are MNHEY and SMNVEV (reference sequence). V lost 8 bases, J lost 11 bases, and 21 bases lay in between.

The chain employs TRBV5-1 and TRBJ2-5; tentative D call: TRBD2 (5 bases). The V and J ends lost 0 bases and 5 bases respectively, with 11 bases between them. Germline-derived CDR1 and CDR2 are SGHRS and YFSETQ. The CDR3 consists of 14 residues. The CDR3: CASSLEAGTETQYF. The CDR3 DNA reads as TGCGCCAGCAGCTTGGAGGCGGGCACGGAGACCCAGTACTTC.

This clone was found once. This sequence joins TRBV19 and TRBJ2-4; 13 bases line up with TRBD2. The CDR3 has 16 amino acids. From germline, CDR1 is LNHDA and CDR2 SQIVND (reference sequence). Unmatched junction bases numbered 10, after V lost 10 bases and J lost 4 bases. The CDR3 bases are TGTGCCACCGGCTCTCAGGGACTAGCGGGGAAAAACATTCAGTACTTC. Translating it yields CATGSQGLAGKNIQYF. The variable domain in full, with the rest retrieved from reference TRBV19 and TRBJ2-4, is DGGITQSPKYLFRKEGQNVTLSCEQNLNHDAMYWYRQDPGQGLRLIYYSQIVNDFQKGDIAEGYSVSREKKESFPLTVTSAQKNPTAFYLCATGSQGLAGKNIQYFGAGTRLSVL.

In this sample, this clone turned up once. The chain employs TRBV11-2 and TRBJ2-1, with D unresolved. The CDR3 is 15 residues long. Trimming left V 1 base short and J 0 bases short, with 7 bases between. Germline V gene data show CDR1 as SGHAT and CDR2 as FQNNGV. The CDR3 DNA reads TGTGCCAGCAGCTTAGGGGGAAGCTCCTACAATGAGCAGTTCTTC. This sequence encodes CASSLGGSSYNEQFF.

This chain uses TRBV15 with TRBJ2-7; 8 bases fit TRBD1. The CDR3 covers 18 residues. CDR1 is LNHNV, CDR2 YYDKDF, per germline (reference sequence). V lost 0 bases and J lost 1; bases outside the gene matches: 11. The CDR3 sequence is CATSRDLPGGSLSYEQYF. CDR3 DNA sequence: TGTGCCACCAGCAGAGATCTCCCAGGGGGCTCCTTATCCTACGAGCAGTACTTC. Full variable domain (rest looked up from reference TRBV15 and TRBJ2-7): DAMVIQNPRYQVTQFGKPVTLSCSQTLNHNVMYWYQQKSSQAPKLLFHYYDKDFNNEADTPDNFQSRRPNTSFCFLDIRSPGLGDTAMYLCATSRDLPGGSLSYEQYFGPGTRLTVT.

The CDR3 is CASSQRGLLYF. CDR3 coding DNA: TGTGCCAGCTCCCAGAGGGGGTTGTTGTATTTT. V and J are TRBV18 and TRBJ2-3; TRBD1 might be the D (6 bases). CDR3 length equals 11 residues. Germline V gives CDR1 KGHSH, CDR2 LQKENI. The V end was cut by 6 bases, the J end by 14 bases, with 15 bases between. Combining the CDR3 with reference TRBV18 and TRBJ2-3 gives the whole variable domain NAGVMQNPRHLVRRRGQEARLRCSPMKGHSHVYWYRQLPEEGLKFMVYLQKENIIDESGMPKERFSAEFPKEGPSILRIQQVVRGDSAAYFCASSQRGLLYFGPGTRLTVL.

CDR3 DNA: TGTGCCAGCAGCTTGTTGCGGACAGGGATTACCTACAATGAGCAGTTCTTC. It specifies CASSLLRTGITYNEQFF. This chain links TRBV5-8 with TRBJ2-1, with 8 bases aligning to TRBD1. Trimming cost V 1 base and J 2 bases; bases outside gene matches: 8. This CDR3 region has 17 residues. The germline V gene has CDR1 SGHTS and CDR2 YDEGEE.

The chain is built from TRBV7-8 and TRBJ2-7, with D possibly matching TRBD2 (5 bases). V gave up 1 base and J gave up 2 bases, with 12 bases separating them. The CDR3 sequence is 15 residues long. CDR1 is SGHVS and CDR2 is FQNEAQ in the germline V gene. The CDR3 DNA reads as TGTGCCAGCAGCTTAGGAGGGCCCTTACCCTACGAGCAGTACTTC. Translating it yields CASSLGGPLPYEQYF.

Comments on this clone: Other DNA sequences in the same sample also yield this CDR3. This chain joins TRBV10-3 and TRBJ2-5; D uncertain. There are 12 residues in the CDR3. Germline lookup yields CDR1 ENHRY and CDR2 SYGVKD. The germline V and J ends were trimmed by 0 bases and 5 bases, with 4 bases remaining between them. This CDR3 is CAISESSETQYF. In nucleotides, the CDR3 is TGTGCCATCAGTGAGTCTTCTGAGACCCAGTACTTC.

This sequence joins TRBV6-1 and TRBJ2-5, with D uncertain. The CDR3 covers 12 residues. CDR1 and CDR2 (germline): MNHNS, SASEGT. V lost 8 bases to trimming and J lost 1 base, with 8 bases between them. The CDR3: CASGRIQETQYF. The CDR3 region has the DNA TGTGCCAGCGGGCGGATCCAAGAGACCCAGTACTTC.